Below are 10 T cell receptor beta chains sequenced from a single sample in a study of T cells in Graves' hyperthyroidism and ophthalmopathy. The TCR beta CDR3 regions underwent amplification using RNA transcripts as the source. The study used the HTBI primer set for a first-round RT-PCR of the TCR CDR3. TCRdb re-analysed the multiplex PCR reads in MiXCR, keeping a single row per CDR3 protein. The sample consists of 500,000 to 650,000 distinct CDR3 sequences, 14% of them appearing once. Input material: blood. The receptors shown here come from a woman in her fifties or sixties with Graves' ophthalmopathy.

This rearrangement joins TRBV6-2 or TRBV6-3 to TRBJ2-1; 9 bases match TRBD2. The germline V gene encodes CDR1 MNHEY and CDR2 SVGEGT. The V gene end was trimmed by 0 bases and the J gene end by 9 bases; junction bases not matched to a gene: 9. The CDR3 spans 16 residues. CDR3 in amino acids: CASSYSAGGPGGEQFF. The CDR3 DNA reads TGTGCCAGCAGTTACTCGGCGGGAGGGCCTGGGGGTGAGCAGTTCTTC.

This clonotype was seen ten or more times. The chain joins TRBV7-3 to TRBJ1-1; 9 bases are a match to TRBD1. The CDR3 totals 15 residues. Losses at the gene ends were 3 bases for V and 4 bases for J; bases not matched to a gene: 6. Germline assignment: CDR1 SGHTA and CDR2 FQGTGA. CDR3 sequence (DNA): TGTGCCAGCAGCTTGGACAGGGGCGCAGGCACTGAAGCTTTCTTT. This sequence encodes CASSLDRGAGTEAFF.

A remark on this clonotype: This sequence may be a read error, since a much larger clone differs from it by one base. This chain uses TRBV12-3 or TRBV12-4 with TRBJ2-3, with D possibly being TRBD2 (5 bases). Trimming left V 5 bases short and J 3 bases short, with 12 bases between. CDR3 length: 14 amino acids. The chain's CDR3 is CASSGVRATDTQYF. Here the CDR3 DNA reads TGTGCCAGCAGTGGGGTGAGGGCGACAGATACGCAGTATTTT.

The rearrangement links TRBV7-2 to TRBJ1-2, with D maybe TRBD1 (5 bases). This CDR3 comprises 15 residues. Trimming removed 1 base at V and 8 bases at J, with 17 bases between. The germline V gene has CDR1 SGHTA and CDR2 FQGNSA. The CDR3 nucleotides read TGTGCCAGCAGCTTAGTCGGCGCAGGGTTGGCCGGCTACACCTTC. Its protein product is CASSLVGAGLAGYTF.

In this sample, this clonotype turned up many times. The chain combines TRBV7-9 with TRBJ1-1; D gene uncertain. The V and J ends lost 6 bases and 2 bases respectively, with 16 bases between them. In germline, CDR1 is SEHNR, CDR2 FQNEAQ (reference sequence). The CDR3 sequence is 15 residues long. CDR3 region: CASRLKGYGNTEAFF. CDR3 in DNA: TGTGCCAGCAGATTAAAGGGCTACGGAAACACTGAAGCTTTCTTT. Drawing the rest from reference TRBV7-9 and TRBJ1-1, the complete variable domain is DTGVSQNPRHKITKRGQNVTFRCDPISEHNRLYWYRQTLGQGPEFLTYFQNEAQLEKSRLLSDRFSAERPKGSFSTLEIQRTEQGDSAMYLCASRLKGYGNTEAFFGQGTRLTVV.

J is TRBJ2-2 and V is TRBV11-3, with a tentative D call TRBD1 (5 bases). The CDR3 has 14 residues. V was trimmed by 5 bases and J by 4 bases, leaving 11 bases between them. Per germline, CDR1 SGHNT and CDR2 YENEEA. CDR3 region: CASSPGRATGELFF. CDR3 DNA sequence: TGTGCCAGCAGCCCCGGCAGGGCCACCGGGGAGCTGTTTTTT.

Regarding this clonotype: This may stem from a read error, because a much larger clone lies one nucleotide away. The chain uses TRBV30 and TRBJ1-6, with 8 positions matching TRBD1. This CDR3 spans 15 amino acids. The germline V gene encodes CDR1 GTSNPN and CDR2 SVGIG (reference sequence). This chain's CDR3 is CAWSADRALGSPLNF. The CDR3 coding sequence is TGTGCCTGGAGTGCGGACAGGGCCTTGGGTTCACCCCTCAACTTT.

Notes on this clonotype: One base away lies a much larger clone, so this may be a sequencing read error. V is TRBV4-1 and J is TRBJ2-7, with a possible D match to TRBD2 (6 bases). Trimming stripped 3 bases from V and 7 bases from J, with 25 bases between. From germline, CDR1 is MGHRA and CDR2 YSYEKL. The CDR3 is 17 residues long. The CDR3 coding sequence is TGCGCCAGCAGCCATCTTGGTCGGGACGGGGGTTTCAGTGAGCAGTACTTC. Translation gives CASSHLGRDGGFSEQYF.

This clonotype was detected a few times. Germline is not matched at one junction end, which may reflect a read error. DNA for the CDR3: TGTGCCAGCAGCCAAGATCGGGGACAAGGCAATCAGTCCCAGCATTTT. Translating gives CASSQDRGQGNQSQHF. The chain recombines TRBV3-1 with TRBJ1-5, with D possibly TRBD1 on 6 matching bases. CDR3 length: 16 residues. Per germline, CDR1 LGHDT and CDR2 YNNKEL (reference sequence).

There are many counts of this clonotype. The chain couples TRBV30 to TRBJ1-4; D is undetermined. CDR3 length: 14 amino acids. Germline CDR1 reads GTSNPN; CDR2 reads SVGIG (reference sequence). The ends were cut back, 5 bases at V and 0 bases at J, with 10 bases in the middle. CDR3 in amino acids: CAWARRATNEKLFF. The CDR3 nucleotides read TGTGCCTGGGCAAGACGTGCAACTAATGAAAAACTGTTTTTT.